This TCR beta chain was captured by sequencing in a study of long-term antiretroviral therapy in people with HIV. Researchers ran immunoSEQ v3.0 at survey level. Using immunoSEQ multiplex PCR, the repertoire was profiled, and TCRdb retains in-frame clones only, with some absent. In the table there are 27,000 or so clones, about 84% of which are singletons. The CDR3 loop spans 15 amino acids. Looked up from germline, CDR1 is SGHAT and CDR2 is FQNNGV. V shed 0 bases and J shed 3 bases, with 12 bases lying between them. The sequencing used unsorted PBMCs, collected 0.8 years before starting antiretroviral therapy. This sequence joins TRBV11-2 and TRBJ2-7, with unresolved D. The origin of this receptor is a man in his late teens or twenties with HIV. Written as DNA, the CDR3 is TGTGCCAGCAGCTTAGATCAGGCTGCAAACTACGAGCAGTACTTC. Translating it yields CASSLDQAANYEQYF.